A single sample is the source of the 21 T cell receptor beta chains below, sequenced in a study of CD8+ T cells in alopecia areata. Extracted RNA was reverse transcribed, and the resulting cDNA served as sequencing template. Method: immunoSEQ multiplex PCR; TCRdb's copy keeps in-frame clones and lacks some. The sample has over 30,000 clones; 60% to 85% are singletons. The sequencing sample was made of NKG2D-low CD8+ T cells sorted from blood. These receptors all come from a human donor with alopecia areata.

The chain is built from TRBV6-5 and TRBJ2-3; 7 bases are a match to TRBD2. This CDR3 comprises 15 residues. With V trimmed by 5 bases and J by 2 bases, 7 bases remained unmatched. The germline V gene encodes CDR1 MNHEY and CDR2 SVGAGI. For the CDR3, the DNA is TGTGCCAGCAGTAGGAGCGGGGAGAACACAGATACGCAGTATTTT. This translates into CASSRSGENTDTQYF.

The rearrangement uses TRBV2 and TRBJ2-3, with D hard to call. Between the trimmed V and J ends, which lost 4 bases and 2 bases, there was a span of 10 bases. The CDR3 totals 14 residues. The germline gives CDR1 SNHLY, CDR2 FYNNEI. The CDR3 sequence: CASSGPRNTDTQYF. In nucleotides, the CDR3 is TGTGCCAGCAGTGGTCCGCGTAACACAGATACGCAGTATTTT.

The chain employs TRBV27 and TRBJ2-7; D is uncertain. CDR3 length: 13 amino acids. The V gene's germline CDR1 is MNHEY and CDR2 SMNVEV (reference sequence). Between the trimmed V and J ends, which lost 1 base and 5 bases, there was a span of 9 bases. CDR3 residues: CASSLFRDDEQYF. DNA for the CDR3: TGTGCCAGCAGTTTATTTCGCGACGACGAGCAGTACTTC.

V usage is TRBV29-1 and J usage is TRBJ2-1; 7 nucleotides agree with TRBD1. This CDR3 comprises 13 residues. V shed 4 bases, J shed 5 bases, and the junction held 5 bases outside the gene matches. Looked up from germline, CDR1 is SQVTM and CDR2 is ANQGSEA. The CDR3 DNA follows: TGCAGCGTTGTCGGGACAGAGAACAATGAGCAGTTCTTC. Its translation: CSVVGTENNEQFF.

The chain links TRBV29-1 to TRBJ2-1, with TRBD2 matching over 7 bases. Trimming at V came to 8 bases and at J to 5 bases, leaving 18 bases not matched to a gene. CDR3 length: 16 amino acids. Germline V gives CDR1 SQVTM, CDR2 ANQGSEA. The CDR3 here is CSIGGRLRRENNEQFF. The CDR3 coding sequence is TGCAGCATTGGGGGGAGGCTTCGGCGGGAGAACAATGAGCAGTTCTTC.

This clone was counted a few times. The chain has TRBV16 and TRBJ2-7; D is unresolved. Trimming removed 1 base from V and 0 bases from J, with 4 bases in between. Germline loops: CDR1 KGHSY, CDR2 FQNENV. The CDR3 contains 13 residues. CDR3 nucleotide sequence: TGTGCCAGCAGCCAATTTAGCTCCTACGAGCAGTACTTC. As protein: CASSQFSSYEQYF.

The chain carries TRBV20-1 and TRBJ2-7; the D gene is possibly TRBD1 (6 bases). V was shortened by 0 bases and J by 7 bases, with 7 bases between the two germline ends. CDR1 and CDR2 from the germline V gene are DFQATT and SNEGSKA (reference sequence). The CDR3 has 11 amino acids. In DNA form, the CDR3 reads TGCAGTGCTAGAGACGACAGGGAGCAGTACTTC. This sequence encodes CSARDDREQYF.

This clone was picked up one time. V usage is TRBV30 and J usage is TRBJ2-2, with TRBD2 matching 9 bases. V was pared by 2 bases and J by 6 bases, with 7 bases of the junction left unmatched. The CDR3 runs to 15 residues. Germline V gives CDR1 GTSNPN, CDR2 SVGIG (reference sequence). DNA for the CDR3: TGTGCCTGGAGTCAGCGGGAGGTTTTTTCCGGGGAGCTGTTTTTT. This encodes CAWSQREVFSGELFF.

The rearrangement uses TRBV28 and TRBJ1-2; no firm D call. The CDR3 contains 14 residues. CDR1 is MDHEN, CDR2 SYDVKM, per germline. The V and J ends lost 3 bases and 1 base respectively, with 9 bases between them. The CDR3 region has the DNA TGTGCCAGCAGTTTGGTCGGTATTAACTATGGCTACACCTTC. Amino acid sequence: CASSLVGINYGYTF.

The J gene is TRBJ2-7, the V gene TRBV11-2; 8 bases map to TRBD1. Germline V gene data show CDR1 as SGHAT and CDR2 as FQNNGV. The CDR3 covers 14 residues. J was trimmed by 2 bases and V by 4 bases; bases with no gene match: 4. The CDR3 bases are TGTGCCAGCAGCTCTGGACAGGGCCCCTACGAGCAGTACTTC. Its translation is CASSSGQGPYEQYF.

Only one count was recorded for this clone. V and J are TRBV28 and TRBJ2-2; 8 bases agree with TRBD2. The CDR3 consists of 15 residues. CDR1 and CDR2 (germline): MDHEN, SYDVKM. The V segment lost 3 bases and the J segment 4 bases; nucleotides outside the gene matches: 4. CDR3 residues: CASSFSGAATGELFF. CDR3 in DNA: TGTGCCAGCAGTTTTAGCGGGGCCGCCACCGGGGAGCTGTTTTTT.

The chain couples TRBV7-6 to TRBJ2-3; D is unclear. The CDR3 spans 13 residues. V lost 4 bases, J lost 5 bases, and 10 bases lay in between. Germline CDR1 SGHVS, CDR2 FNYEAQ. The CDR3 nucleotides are TGTGCCAGCAGCTCCCCCCTCCAAGATACGCAGTATTTT. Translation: CASSSPLQDTQYF.

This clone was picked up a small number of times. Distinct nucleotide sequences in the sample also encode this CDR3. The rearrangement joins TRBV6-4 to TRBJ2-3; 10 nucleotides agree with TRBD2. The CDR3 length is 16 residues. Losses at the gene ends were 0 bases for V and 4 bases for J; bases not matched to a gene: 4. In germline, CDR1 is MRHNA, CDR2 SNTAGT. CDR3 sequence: CASSDSPSGSPDTQYF. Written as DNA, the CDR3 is TGTGCCAGCAGTGACTCGCCTAGCGGGAGCCCAGATACGCAGTATTTT.

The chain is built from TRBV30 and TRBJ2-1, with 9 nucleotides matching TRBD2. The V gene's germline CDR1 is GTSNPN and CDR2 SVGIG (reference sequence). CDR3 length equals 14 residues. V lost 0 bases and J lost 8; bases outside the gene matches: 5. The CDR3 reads CAWSVLTSGDEQFF. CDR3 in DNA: TGTGCCTGGAGTGTACTGACTAGCGGCGATGAGCAGTTCTTC.

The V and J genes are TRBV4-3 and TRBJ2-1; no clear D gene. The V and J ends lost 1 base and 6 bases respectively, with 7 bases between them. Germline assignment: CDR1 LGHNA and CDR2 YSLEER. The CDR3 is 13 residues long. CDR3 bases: TGCGCCAGCAGCCAAGTGGTATCCAATGAGCAGTTCTTC. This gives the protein CASSQVVSNEQFF.

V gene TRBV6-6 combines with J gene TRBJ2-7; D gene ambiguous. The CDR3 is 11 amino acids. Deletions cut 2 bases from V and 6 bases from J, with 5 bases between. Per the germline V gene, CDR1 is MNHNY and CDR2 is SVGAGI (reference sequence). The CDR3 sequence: CASSYPSEQYF. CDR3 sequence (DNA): TGTGCCAGCAGTTACCCAAGCGAGCAGTACTTC.

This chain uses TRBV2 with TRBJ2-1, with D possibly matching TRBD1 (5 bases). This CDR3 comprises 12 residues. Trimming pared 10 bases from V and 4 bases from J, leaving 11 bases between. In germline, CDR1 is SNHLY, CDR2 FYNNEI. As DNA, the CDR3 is TGTGCCACCCGACAGATTTACAATGAGCAGTTCTTC. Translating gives CATRQIYNEQFF.

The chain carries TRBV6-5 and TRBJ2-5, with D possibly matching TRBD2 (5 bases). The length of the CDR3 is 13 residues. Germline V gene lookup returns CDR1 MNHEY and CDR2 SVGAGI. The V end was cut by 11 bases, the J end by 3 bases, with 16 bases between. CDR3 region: CASDMDSKETQYF. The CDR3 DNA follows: TGTGCCTCCGATATGGACTCAAAAGAGACCCAGTACTTC.

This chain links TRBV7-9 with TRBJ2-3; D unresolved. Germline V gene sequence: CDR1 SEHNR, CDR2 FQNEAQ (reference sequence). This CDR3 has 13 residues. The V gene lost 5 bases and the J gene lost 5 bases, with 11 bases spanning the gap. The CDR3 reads CASSLVNGDTQYF. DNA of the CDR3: TGTGCCAGCAGCCTCGTTAATGGAGATACGCAGTATTTT.

This CDR3 reads CASSAAGSYNEQFF. CDR3 nucleotide sequence: TGTGCCAGCAGTGCTGCAGGTTCCTACAATGAGCAGTTCTTC. The rearrangement links TRBV6-1 to TRBJ2-1; D gene uncertain. There are 14 residues in the CDR3. V was shortened by 4 bases and J by 1 base, with 8 bases between the two germline ends. From germline, CDR1 is MNHNS and CDR2 SASEGT.

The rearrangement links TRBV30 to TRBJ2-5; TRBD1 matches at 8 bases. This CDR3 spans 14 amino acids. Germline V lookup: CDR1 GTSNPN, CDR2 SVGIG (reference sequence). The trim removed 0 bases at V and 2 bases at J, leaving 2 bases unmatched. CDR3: CAWSVGTGQETQYF. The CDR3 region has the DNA TGTGCCTGGAGTGTAGGGACAGGACAAGAGACCCAGTACTTC. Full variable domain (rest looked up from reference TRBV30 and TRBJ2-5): SQTIHQWPATLVQPVGSPLSLECTVEGTSNPNLYWYRQAAGRGLQLLFYSVGIGQISSEVPQNLSASRPQDRQFILSSKKLLLSDSGFYLCAWSVGTGQETQYFGPGTRLLVL.